Listed here are 2 T cell receptor beta chains from one sample, sequenced in a study of cytomegalovirus exposure and HLA in healthy donors (dated by TCRdb to 2017 to 2019). The library was obtained by the immunoSEQ multiplex PCR assay. For the multiplex PCR, a mixture combining 60 forward primers for TCR Vbeta segments and 13 reverse primers for TCR Jbeta segments was used. Imported from immuneACCESS, the table was reduced by TCRdb to in-frame sequences with V and J called. These copies leave out some clones; in studies compared against another copy, an unresolved V gene accounts for under half, and the cause of the remainder is not known. For this sample there are approximately 190,000 clones; around 78% appear just once. The leading ten clones occupy less than 15% of the sample. Sequences were obtained from PBMCs. The receptors were gathered from a woman younger than 45 in good health and CMV-seropositive.

The J gene is TRBJ1-4, the V gene TRBV5-4, with TRBD1 matching 8 bases. The CDR3 covers 15 residues. Germline V CDR1 and CDR2: SGHNT, YYREEE (reference sequence). Germline trimming cut 4 bases from V and 6 bases from J; bases unmatched to any gene: 8. CDR3 sequence reads: CASSKRQGQDEKLFF. For the CDR3, the DNA is TGTGCCAGCAGCAAACGACAGGGACAGGATGAAAAACTGTTTTTT.

The chain couples TRBV30 to TRBJ2-7, with D perhaps TRBD2 (6 bases). Trimming cost V 0 bases and J 7 bases, with 13 bases left between them. This CDR3 region has 13 residues. The germline V gene encodes CDR1 GTSNPN and CDR2 SVGIG (reference sequence). CDR3: CAWSVSSGSEQYF. The CDR3 DNA follows: TGTGCCTGGAGTGTATCGTCCGGGAGTGAGCAGTACTTC.